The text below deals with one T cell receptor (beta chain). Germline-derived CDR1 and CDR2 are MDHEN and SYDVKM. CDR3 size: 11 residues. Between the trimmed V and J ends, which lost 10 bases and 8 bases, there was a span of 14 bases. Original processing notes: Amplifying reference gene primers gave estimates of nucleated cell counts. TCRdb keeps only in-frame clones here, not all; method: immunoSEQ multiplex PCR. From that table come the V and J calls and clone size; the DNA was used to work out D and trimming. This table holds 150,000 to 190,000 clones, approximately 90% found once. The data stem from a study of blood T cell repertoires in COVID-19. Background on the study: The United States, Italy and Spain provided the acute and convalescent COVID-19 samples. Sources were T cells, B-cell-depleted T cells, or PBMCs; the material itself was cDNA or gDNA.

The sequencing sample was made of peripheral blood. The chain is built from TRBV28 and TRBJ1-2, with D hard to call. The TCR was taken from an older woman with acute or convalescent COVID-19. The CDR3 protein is CATDSNRGYTF. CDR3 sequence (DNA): TGTGCCACAGATTCGAACCGCGGCTACACCTTC.